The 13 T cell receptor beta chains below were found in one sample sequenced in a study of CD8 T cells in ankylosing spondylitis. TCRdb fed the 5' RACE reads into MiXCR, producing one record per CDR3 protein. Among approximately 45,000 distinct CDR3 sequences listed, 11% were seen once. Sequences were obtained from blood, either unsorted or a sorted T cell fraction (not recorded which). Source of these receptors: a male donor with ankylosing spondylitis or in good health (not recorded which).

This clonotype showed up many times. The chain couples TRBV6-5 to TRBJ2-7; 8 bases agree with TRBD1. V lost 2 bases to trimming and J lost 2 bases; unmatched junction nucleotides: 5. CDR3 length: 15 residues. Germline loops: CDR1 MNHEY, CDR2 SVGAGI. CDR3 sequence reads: CASSYPGQGTYEQYF. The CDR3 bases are TGTGCCAGCAGTTACCCCGGACAGGGCACCTACGAGCAGTACTTC.

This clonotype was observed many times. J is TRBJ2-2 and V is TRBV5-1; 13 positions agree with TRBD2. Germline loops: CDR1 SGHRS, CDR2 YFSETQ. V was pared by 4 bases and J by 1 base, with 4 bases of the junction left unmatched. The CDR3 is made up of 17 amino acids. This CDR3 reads CASSTGLAGVNTGELFF. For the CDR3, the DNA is TGCGCCAGCAGCACCGGACTAGCGGGGGTGAACACCGGGGAGCTGTTTTTT.

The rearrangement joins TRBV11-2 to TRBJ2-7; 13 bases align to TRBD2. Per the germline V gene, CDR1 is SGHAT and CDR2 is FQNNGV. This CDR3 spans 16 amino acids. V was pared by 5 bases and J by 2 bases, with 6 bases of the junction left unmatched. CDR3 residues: CASSRSGTSGAYEQYF. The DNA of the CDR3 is TGTGCCAGCAGCCGATCCGGGACTAGCGGGGCCTACGAGCAGTACTTC.

CDR3 in DNA: TGTGCCAGCAGTCCCCATGGGGGGGCCAATGAAAAACTGTTTTTT. This sequence encodes CASSPHGGANEKLFF. V and J are TRBV28 and TRBJ1-4; D is possibly TRBD1 (6 bases). Germline lookup yields CDR1 MDHEN and CDR2 SYDVKM. The CDR3 is 15 residues long. Trimming took off 5 bases at V and 5 bases at J, with 15 bases between the two ends.

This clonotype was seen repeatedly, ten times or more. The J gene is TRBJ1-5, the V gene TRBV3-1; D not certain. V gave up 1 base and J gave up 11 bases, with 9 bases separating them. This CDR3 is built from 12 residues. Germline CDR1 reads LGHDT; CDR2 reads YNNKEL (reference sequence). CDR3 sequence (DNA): TGTGCCAGCAGCCAAGTAGGGAGGGCCCAGCATTTT. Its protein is CASSQVGRAQHF.

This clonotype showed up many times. This CDR3 reads CASSDARASNQPQHF. The CDR3 bases are TGTGCCAGCAGCGATGCTCGGGCAAGCAATCAGCCCCAGCATTTT. The chain combines TRBV12-3 or TRBV12-4 with TRBJ1-5; D not certain. The V and J ends lost 6 bases and 1 base respectively, with 13 bases between them. This CDR3 contains 15 residues.

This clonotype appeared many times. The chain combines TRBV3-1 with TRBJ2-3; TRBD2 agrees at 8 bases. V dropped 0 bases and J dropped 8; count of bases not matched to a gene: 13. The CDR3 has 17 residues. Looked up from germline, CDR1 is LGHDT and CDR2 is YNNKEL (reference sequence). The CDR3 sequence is CASSQERVASGWGTQYF. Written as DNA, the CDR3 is TGTGCCAGCAGCCAAGAACGGGTAGCTAGCGGGTGGGGTACGCAGTATTTT.

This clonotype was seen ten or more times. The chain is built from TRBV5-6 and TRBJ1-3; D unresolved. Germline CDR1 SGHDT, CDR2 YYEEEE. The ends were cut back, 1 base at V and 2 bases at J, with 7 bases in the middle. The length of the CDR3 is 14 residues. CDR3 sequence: CASSLPAAGNTIYF. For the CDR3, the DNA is TGTGCCAGCAGCTTGCCGGCAGCTGGAAACACCATATATTTT. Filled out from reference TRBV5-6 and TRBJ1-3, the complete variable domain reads DAGVTQSPTHLIKTRGQQVTLRCSPKSGHDTVSWYQQALGQGPQFIFQYYEEEERQRGNFPDRFSGHQFPNYSSELNVNALLLGDSALYLCASSLPAAGNTIYFGEGSWLTVV.

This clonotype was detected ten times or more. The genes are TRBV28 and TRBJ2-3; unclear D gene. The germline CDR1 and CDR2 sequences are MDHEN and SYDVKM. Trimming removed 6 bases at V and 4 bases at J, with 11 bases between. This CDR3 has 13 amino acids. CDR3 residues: CASRGYVADTQYF. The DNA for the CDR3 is TGTGCCAGCAGAGGATACGTCGCAGATACGCAGTATTTT.

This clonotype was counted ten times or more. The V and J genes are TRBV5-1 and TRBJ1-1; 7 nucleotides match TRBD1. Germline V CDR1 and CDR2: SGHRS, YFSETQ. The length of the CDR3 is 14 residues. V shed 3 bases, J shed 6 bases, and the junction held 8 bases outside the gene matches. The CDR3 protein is CASSSLRQGSEAFF. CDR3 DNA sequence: TGCGCCAGCAGCTCCCTCAGACAGGGCTCTGAAGCTTTCTTT.

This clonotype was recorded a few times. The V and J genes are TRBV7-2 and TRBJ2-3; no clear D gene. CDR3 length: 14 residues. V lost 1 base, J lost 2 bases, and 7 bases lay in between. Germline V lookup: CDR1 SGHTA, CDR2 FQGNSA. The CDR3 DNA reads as TGTGCCAGCAGCTTAGGACCGCTCACAGATACGCAGTATTTT. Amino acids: CASSLGPLTDTQYF.

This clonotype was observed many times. The CDR3 reads CASSLEGSTDTQYF. DNA for the CDR3: TGCGCCAGCAGCTTGGAGGGGAGCACAGATACGCAGTATTTT. The V gene is TRBV5-1, the J gene TRBJ2-3; the D gene is possibly TRBD1 (5 bases). The CDR3 contains 14 residues. With 0 bases removed from V and 0 bases from J, the gap between germline ends came to 5 bases. The germline V gene has CDR1 SGHRS and CDR2 YFSETQ.

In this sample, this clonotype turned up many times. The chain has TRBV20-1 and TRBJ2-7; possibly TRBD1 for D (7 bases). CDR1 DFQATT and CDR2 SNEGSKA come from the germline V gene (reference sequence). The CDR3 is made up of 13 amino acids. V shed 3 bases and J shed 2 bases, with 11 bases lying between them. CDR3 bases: TGCAGTGCTAGTCAGGGGGGACCCTACGAGCAGTACTTC. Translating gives CSASQGGPYEQYF.